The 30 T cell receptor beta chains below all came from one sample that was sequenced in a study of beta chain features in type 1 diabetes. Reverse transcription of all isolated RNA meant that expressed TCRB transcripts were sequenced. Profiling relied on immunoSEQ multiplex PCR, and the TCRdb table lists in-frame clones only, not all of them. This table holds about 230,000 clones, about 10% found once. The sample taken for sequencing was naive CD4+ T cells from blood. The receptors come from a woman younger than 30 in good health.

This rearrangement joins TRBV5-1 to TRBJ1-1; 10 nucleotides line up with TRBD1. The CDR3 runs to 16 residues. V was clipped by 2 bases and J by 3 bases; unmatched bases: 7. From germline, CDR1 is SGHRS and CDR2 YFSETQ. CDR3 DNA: TGCGCCAGCAGCTTACCCGACAGGGGGCGGGACACTGAAGCTTTCTTT. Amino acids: CASSLPDRGRDTEAFF.

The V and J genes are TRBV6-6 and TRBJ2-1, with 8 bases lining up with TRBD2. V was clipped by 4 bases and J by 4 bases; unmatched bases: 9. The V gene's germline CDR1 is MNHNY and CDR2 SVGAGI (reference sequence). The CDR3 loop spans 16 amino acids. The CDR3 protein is CASSSPSGTSYNEQFF. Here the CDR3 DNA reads TGTGCCAGCAGTTCCCCCTCCGGGACTAGTTACAATGAGCAGTTCTTC.

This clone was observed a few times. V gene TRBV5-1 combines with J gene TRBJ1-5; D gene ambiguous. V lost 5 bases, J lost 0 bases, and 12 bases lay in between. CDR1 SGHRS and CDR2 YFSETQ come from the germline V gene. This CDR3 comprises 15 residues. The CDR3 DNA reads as TGCGCCAGCAGGTCGGACGGGAATAGCAATCAGCCCCAGCATTTT. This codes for CASRSDGNSNQPQHF. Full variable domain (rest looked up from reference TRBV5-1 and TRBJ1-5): KAGVTQTPRYLIKTRGQQVTLSCSPISGHRSVSWYQQTPGQGLQFLFEYFSETQRNKGNFPGRFSGRQFSNSRSEMNVSTLELGDSALYLCASRSDGNSNQPQHFGDGTRLSIL.

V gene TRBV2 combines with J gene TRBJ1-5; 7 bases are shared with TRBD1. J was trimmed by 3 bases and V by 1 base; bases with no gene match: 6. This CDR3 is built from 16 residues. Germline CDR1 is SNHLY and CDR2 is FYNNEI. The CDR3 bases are TGTGCCAGCAGTGAAGGACAGGGCTTGGACAATCAGCCCCAGCATTTT. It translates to CASSEGQGLDNQPQHF.

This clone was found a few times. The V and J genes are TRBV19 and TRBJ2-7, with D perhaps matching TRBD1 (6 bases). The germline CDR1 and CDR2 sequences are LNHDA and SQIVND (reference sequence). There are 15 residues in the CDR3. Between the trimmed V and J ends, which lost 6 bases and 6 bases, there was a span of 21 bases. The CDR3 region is CASRTVTGNTAEQYF. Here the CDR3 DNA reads TGTGCCAGTAGGACAGTCACAGGGAATACGGCCGAGCAGTACTTC.

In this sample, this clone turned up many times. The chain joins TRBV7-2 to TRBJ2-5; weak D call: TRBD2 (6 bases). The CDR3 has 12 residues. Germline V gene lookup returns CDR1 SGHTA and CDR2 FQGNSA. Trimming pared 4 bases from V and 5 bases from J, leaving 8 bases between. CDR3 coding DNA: TGTGCCAGCAGCTCCCGGGGGGAGACCCAGTACTTC. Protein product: CASSSRGETQYF.

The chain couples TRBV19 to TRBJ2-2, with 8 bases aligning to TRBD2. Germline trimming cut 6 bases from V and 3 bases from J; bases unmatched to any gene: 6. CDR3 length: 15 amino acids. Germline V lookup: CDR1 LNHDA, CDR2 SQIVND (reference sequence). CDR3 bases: TGTGCCAGTAGCCGGGAGGGCCGCGACACCGGGGAGCTGTTTTTT. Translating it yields CASSREGRDTGELFF.

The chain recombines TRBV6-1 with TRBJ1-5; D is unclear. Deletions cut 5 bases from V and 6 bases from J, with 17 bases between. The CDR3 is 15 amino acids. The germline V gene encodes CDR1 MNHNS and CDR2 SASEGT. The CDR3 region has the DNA TGTGCCAGCAGTATAAGTCGGGAGGGCGGTCAGCCCCAGCATTTT. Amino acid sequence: CASSISREGGQPQHF.

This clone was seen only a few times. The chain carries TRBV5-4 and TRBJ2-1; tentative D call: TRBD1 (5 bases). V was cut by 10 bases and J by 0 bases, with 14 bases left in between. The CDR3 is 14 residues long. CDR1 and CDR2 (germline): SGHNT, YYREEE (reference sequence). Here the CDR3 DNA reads TGTGCCGACAGTGATTTAAGCTCCTACAATGAGCAGTTCTTC. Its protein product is CADSDLSSYNEQFF.

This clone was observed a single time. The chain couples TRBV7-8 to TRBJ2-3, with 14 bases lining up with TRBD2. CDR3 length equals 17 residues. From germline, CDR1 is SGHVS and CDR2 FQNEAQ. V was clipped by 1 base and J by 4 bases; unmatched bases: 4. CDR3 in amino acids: CASSLGTSGRRPDTQYF. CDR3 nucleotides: TGTGCCAGCAGCTTAGGGACTAGCGGGAGGCGGCCAGATACGCAGTATTTT.

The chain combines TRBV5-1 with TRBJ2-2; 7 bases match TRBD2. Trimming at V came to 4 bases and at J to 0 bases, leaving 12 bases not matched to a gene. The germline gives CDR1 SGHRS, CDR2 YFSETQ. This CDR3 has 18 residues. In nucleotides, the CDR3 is TGCGCCAGCAGCCTTGGTGGGCCCAGCGGGACGAACACCGGGGAGCTGTTTTTT. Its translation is CASSLGGPSGTNTGELFF.

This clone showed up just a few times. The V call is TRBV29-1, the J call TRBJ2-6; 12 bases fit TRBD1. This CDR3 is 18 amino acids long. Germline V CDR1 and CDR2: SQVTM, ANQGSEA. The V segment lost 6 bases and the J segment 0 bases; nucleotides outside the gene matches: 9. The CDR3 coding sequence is TGCAGCGTGGGTGGGACAGGGGGCTCCCGCTCTGGGGCCAACGTCCTGACTTTC. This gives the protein CSVGGTGGSRSGANVLTF.

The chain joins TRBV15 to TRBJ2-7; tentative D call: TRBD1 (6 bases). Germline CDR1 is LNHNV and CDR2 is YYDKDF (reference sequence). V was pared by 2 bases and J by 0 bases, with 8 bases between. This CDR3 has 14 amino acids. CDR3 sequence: CATSRWDISYEQYF. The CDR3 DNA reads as TGTGCCACCAGCAGATGGGACATCTCCTACGAGCAGTACTTC.

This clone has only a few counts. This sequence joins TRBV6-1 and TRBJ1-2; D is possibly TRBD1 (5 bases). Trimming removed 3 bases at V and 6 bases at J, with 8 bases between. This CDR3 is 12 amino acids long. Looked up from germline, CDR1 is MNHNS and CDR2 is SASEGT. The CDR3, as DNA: TGTGCCAGCAGTGAGCAGGGTGATGGCTACACCTTC. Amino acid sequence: CASSEQGDGYTF.

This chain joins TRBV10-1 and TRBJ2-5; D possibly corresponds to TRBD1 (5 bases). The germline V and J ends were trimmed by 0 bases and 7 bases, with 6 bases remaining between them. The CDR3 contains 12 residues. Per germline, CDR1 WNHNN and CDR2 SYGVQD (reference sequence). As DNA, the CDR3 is TGCGCCAGCAGTGAGTCAAGGGGGACCCAGTACTTC. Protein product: CASSESRGTQYF.

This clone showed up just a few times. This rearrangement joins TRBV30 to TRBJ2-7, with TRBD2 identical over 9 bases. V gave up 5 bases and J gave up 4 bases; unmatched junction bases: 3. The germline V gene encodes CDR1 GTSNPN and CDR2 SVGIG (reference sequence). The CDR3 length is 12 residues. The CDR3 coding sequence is TGTGCCTGGGGCGGGGGGGGTTACGAGCAGTACTTC. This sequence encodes CAWGGGGYEQYF.

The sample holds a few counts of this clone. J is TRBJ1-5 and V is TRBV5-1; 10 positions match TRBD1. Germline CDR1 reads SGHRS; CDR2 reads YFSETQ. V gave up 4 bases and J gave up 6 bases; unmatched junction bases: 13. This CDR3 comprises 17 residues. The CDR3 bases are TGCGCCAGCAGCCCTGGTTTTGGGACAGGGGTAGGTCAGCCCCAGCATTTT. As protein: CASSPGFGTGVGQPQHF. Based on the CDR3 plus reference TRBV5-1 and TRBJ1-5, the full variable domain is KAGVTQTPRYLIKTRGQQVTLSCSPISGHRSVSWYQQTPGQGLQFLFEYFSETQRNKGNFPGRFSGRQFSNSRSEMNVSTLELGDSALYLCASSPGFGTGVGQPQHFGDGTRLSIL.

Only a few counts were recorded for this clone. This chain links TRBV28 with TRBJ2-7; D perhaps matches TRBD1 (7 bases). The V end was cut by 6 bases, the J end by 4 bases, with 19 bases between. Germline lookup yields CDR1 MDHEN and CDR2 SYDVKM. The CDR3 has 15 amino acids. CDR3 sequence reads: CASSPGGKAAYEQYF. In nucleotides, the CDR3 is TGTGCCAGCAGCCCAGGGGGGAAAGCCGCTTACGAGCAGTACTTC. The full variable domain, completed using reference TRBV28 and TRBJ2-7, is DVKVTQSSRYLVKRTGEKVFLECVQDMDHENMFWYRQDPGLGLRLIYFSYDVKMKEKGDIPEGYSVSREKKERFSLILESASTNQTSMYLCASSPGGKAAYEQYFGPGTRLTVT.

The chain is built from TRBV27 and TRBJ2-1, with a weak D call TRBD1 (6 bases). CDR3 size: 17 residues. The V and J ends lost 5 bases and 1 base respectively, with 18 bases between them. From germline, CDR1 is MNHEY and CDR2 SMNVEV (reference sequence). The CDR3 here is CASSQYRAGLSYNEQFF. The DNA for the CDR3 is TGTGCCAGCAGTCAGTACAGGGCAGGTCTGTCCTACAATGAGCAGTTCTTC.

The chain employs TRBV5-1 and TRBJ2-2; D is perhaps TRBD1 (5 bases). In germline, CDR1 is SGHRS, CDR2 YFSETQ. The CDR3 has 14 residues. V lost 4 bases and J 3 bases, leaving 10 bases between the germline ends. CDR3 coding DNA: TGCGCCAGCAGCCCAGGGTTGGACACCGGGGAGCTGTTTTTT. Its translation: CASSPGLDTGELFF.

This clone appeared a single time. The CDR3 DNA follows: TGCGCCAGCAGCTGGGACAGACCGGTTAATTCACCCCTCCACTTT. This encodes CASSWDRPVNSPLHF. The rearrangement links TRBV5-1 to TRBJ1-6; the match to TRBD1 covers 7 bases. This CDR3 has 15 amino acids. Germline values: CDR1 SGHRS, CDR2 YFSETQ. Unmatched junction bases numbered 6, after V lost 3 bases and J lost 6 bases.

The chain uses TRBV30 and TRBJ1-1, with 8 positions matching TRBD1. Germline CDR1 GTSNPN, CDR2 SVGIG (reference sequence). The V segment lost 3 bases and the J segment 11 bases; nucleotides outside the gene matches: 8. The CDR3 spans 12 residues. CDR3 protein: CAWRQGGSMAFF. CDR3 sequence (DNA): TGTGCCTGGAGACAGGGGGGATCTATGGCTTTCTTT. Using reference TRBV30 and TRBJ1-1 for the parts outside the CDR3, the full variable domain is SQTIHQWPATLVQPVGSPLSLECTVEGTSNPNLYWYRQAAGRGLQLLFYSVGIGQISSEVPQNLSASRPQDRQFILSSKKLLLSDSGFYLCAWRQGGSMAFFGQGTRLTVV.

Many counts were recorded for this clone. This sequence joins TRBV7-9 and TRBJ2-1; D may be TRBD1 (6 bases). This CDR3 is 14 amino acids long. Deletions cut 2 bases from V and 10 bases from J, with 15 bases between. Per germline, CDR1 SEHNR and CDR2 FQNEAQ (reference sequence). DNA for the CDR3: TGTGCCAGCAGCTTACCCCAGGGGTTAAAGGAGCAGTTCTTC. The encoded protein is CASSLPQGLKEQFF.

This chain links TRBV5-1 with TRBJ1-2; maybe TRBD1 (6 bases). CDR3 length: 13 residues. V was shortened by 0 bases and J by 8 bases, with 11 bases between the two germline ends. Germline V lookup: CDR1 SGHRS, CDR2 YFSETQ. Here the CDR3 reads CASSLEGVWGYTF. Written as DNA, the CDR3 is TGCGCCAGCAGCTTGGAGGGGGTCTGGGGCTACACCTTC.

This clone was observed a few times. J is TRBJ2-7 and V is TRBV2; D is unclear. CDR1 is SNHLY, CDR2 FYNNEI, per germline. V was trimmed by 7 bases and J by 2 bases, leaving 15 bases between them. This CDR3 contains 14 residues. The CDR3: CASTEVSAAYEQYF. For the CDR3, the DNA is TGTGCCAGCACCGAGGTTTCGGCGGCCTACGAGCAGTACTTC.

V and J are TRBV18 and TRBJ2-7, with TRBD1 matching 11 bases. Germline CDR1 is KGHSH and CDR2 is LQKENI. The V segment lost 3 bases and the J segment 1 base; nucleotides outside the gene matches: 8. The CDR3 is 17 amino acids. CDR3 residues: CASSPGTGGVLSYEQYF. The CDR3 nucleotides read TGTGCCAGCTCACCGGGGACAGGGGGGGTTTTGTCCTACGAGCAGTACTTC.

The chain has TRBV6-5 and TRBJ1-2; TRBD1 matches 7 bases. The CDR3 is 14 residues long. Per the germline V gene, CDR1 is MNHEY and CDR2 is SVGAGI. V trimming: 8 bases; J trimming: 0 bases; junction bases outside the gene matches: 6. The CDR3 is CASRSTGANYGYTF. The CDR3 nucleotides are TGTGCCAGCCGGTCCACAGGGGCTAACTATGGCTACACCTTC.

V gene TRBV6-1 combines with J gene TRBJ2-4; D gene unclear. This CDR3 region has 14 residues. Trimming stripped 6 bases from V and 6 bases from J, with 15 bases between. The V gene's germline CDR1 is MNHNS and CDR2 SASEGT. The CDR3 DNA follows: TGTGCCAGCAGCCATCTTACAGATCTAAACATTCAGTACTTC. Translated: CASSHLTDLNIQYF.

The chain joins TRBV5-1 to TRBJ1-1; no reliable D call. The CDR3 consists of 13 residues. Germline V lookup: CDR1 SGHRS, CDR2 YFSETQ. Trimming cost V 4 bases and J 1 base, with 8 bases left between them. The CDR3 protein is CASSLTTNTEAFF. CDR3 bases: TGCGCCAGCAGCCTTACAACGAACACTGAAGCTTTCTTT.

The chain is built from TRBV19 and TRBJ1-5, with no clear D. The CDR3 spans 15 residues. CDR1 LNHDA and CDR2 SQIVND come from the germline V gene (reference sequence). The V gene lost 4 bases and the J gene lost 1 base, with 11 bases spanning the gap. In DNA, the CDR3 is TGTGCCAGTAGTAAGGTCAGCAGGAGCAATCAGCCCCAGCATTTT. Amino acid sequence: CASSKVSRSNQPQHF. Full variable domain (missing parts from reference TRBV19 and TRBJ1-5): DGGITQSPKYLFRKEGQNVTLSCEQNLNHDAMYWYRQDPGQGLRLIYYSQIVNDFQKGDIAEGYSVSREKKESFPLTVTSAQKNPTAFYLCASSKVSRSNQPQHFGDGTRLSIL.